These 30 T cell receptor beta chains were sequenced from one sample in a study of blood T cells in healthy people across ages (dated by TCRdb to between 2014 and 2017). Library creation used 5' RACE. Sequencing used an Illumina HiSeq 2500. A second PCR of about 6 to 11 cycles was run with a J-beta primer mix and a sample-barcoded 5' primer. The public sequencing data were trimmed at Q25 with fastp and processed into clonotypes with MiXCR by TCRdb, which kept only in-frame beta chains. All rows with the same CDR3 protein become a single entry with the most common DNA and genes. Recorded for this sample are some 730,000 distinct CDR3 sequences; 20% to 25% of them occurred a single time. The ten largest clones take up roughly 22% of the sample. Sequencing used blood. The receptors originated from a man aged 65 to 79 in good health.

The chain combines TRBV12-3 or TRBV12-4 with TRBJ2-3; D ambiguous. Trimming pared 2 bases from V and 2 bases from J, leaving 8 bases between. The CDR3 runs to 14 residues. The CDR3 sequence is CASSLQVPTDTQYF. As DNA, the CDR3 is TGTGCCAGCAGTTTACAGGTTCCCACAGATACGCAGTATTTT.

This clonotype was seen just once. The conserved final phenylalanine or tryptophan is absent from the CDR3, which likely points to a read error. The rearrangement joins TRBV9 to TRBJ1-2, with D tentatively TRBD1 (6 bases). Germline V gene sequence: CDR1 SGDLS, CDR2 YYNGEE. The CDR3 spans 16 residues. Deletions cut 0 bases from V and 3 bases from J, with 15 bases between. CDR3 coding DNA: TGTGCCAGCAGCGTAGGGGGGGCGCGAAAGGACTATGGCTACACCTTA. Its protein product is CASSVGGARKDYGYTL.

The chain couples TRBV12-3 or TRBV12-4 to TRBJ1-2, with D maybe TRBD1 (5 bases). Trimming took 3 bases from V and 0 from J, leaving 8 bases between them. The CDR3 totals 14 residues. The CDR3 nucleotides are TGTGCCAGCAGTTTGACAGCGTCTAACTATGGCTACACCTTC. This codes for CASSLTASNYGYTF.

In its sample, this clonotype was seen many times. This chain joins TRBV7-8 and TRBJ1-1; perhaps TRBD1 as D (5 bases). Germline V lookup: CDR1 SGHVS, CDR2 FQNEAQ. V lost 3 bases to trimming and J lost 0 bases, with 11 bases between them. The CDR3 consists of 15 residues. The CDR3 spells CASSFFAGMNTEAFF. CDR3 DNA sequence: TGTGCCAGCAGCTTCTTCGCAGGGATGAACACTGAAGCTTTCTTT.

The chain recombines TRBV29-1 with TRBJ2-5; a possible D gene is TRBD2 (6 bases). Germline loops: CDR1 SQVTM, CDR2 ANQGSEA. The ends were cut back, 4 bases at V and 2 bases at J, with 14 bases in the middle. This CDR3 has 14 residues. Written as DNA, the CDR3 is TGCAGCGTTGCAGGACGGGGGAAGCAAGAGACCCAGTACTTC. It is translated as CSVAGRGKQETQYF.

The rearrangement joins TRBV9 to TRBJ1-4, with D possibly being TRBD1 (6 bases). The ends were cut back, 4 bases at V and 1 base at J, with 11 bases in the middle. This CDR3 is built from 15 residues. The germline V gene has CDR1 SGDLS and CDR2 YYNGEE. The CDR3 DNA follows: TGTGCCAGCAGCCCCGGGGGCGTAACTAATGAAAAACTGTTTTTT. This codes for CASSPGGVTNEKLFF.

This clonotype was counted a few times. The V call is TRBV27, the J call TRBJ2-7; 7 nucleotides match TRBD1. V shed 4 bases and J 6 bases; nucleotides not matched to a gene: 3. This CDR3 spans 12 amino acids. Germline-derived CDR1 and CDR2 are MNHEY and SMNVEV (reference sequence). The CDR3 nucleotides read TGTGCCAGCAGTTCGACAGGGTTCGAGCAGTACTTC. Protein product: CASSSTGFEQYF.

The gene calls are TRBV5-1 and TRBJ2-1, with a possible D match to TRBD2 (5 bases). This CDR3 has 15 residues. CDR1 SGHRS and CDR2 YFSETQ come from the germline V gene. The ends were cut back, 0 bases at V and 2 bases at J, with 9 bases in the middle. CDR3 in DNA: TGCGCCAGCAGCTTGGGGGGAGTCACCTACAATGAGCAGTTCTTC. It encodes CASSLGGVTYNEQFF.

The sample holds a few counts of this clonotype. This chain joins TRBV20-1 and TRBJ1-1; TRBD1 might be the D (5 bases). Germline loops: CDR1 DFQATT, CDR2 SNEGSKA (reference sequence). The CDR3 runs 13 residues. The CDR3 loop is CRAEPGQNTEAFF. The CDR3 DNA follows: TGCAGAGCAGAGCCAGGACAAAACACTGAAGCTTTCTTT.

V is TRBV2 and J is TRBJ1-4; the D is unclear. V lost 7 bases and J lost 2, with 11 bases in between. This CDR3 has 14 residues. Germline CDR1 SNHLY, CDR2 FYNNEI. The CDR3 DNA reads TGTGCCAGCAAGGCGGGGTCGACTAATGAAAAACTGTTTTTT. Amino acid sequence: CASKAGSTNEKLFF. Looking up the rest from reference TRBV2 and TRBJ1-4 gives the full variable domain: EPEVTQTPSHQVTQMGQEVILRCVPISNHLYFYWYRQILGQKVEFLVSFYNNEISEKSEIFDDQFSVERPDGSNFTLKIRSTKLEDSAMYFCASKAGSTNEKLFFGSGTQLSVL.

This clonotype was found many times. V is TRBV29-1 and J is TRBJ2-4; TRBD1 aligns across 7 bases. Germline V gene data show CDR1 as SQVTM and CDR2 as ANQGSEA. The V gene end was trimmed by 1 base and the J gene end by 6 bases; junction bases not matched to a gene: 9. This CDR3 is 15 amino acids long. In DNA form, the CDR3 reads TGCAGCGTTGAAGGTGGGTTGGGACAGCCAAACATTCAGTACTTC. Translating it yields CSVEGGLGQPNIQYF.

In DNA form, the CDR3 reads TGTGCCAGCAGTTTGCGACAGGGTTTCGGCATTCAGTACTTC. Encoded protein: CASSLRQGFGIQYF. The chain uses TRBV12-3 or TRBV12-4 and TRBJ2-4, with TRBD1 matching 7 bases. The CDR3 runs 14 residues. V dropped 3 bases and J dropped 9; count of bases not matched to a gene: 8.

This chain uses TRBV3-1 with TRBJ1-6; TRBD1 might be the D (6 bases). The CDR3 sequence is 17 residues long. With 1 base removed from V and 8 bases from J, the gap between germline ends came to 18 bases. The germline V gene encodes CDR1 LGHDT and CDR2 YNNKEL (reference sequence). The CDR3 sequence: CASSQAPQGRMDSPLHF. In DNA, the CDR3 is TGTGCCAGCAGCCAAGCCCCACAGGGAAGAATGGATTCACCCCTCCACTTT.

The chain couples TRBV9 to TRBJ2-3; 12 bases line up with TRBD2. CDR1 is SGDLS and CDR2 is YYNGEE in the germline V gene. V shed 1 base and J 5 bases; nucleotides not matched to a gene: 8. This CDR3 has 17 amino acids. CDR3 loop: CASSVIPSGGGGDTQYF. In nucleotides, the CDR3 is TGTGCCAGCAGCGTAATTCCTAGCGGGGGGGGAGGAGATACGCAGTATTTT.

V usage is TRBV18 and J usage is TRBJ1-2; 9 positions match TRBD1. This CDR3 is 16 amino acids long. Germline V gene lookup returns CDR1 KGHSH and CDR2 LQKENI. Losses at the gene ends were 5 bases for V and 7 bases for J; bases not matched to a gene: 14. CDR3 sequence: CASSGSGTGFSGGYTF. For the CDR3, the DNA is TGTGCCAGCTCAGGATCCGGGACAGGGTTTTCTGGTGGCTACACCTTC.

This clonotype has a count of ten or more. The V call is TRBV29-1, the J call TRBJ1-2; D is ambiguous. Germline CDR1 SQVTM, CDR2 ANQGSEA. CDR3 length equals 11 residues. V was clipped by 6 bases and J by 1 base, with 6 bases between them. The CDR3 DNA follows: TGCAGCGTAATTCATAACTATGGCTACACCTTC. Translating it yields CSVIHNYGYTF.

The chain has TRBV5-1 and TRBJ2-5; D possibly matches TRBD1 or TRBD2 (5 bases each). CDR1 is SGHRS, CDR2 YFSETQ, per germline. The CDR3 covers 15 residues. V dropped 0 bases and J dropped 2 bases, with 11 bases sitting between them. The CDR3 bases are TGCGCCAGCAGCTTGGCGGGACGAATTCAAGAGACCCAGTACTTC. Translation gives CASSLAGRIQETQYF.

This clonotype was seen a few times. The rearrangement joins TRBV29-1 to TRBJ2-1; D is unclear. CDR3 length: 13 residues. V dropped 6 bases and J dropped 5 bases, with 14 bases sitting between them. CDR1 and CDR2 (germline): SQVTM, ANQGSEA. CDR3 loop: CSVKGLTHNEQFF. The CDR3, as DNA: TGCAGCGTCAAGGGTCTCACCCACAATGAGCAGTTCTTC.

In its sample, this clonotype was seen a few times. J is TRBJ2-1 and V is TRBV20-1; the D gene is possibly TRBD2 (6 bases). Deletions cut 0 bases from V and 2 bases from J, with 8 bases between. CDR3 length: 14 amino acids. Germline lookup yields CDR1 DFQATT and CDR2 SNEGSKA (reference sequence). The CDR3 sequence is CSAREAGTYNEQFF. CDR3 nucleotide sequence: TGCAGTGCTAGAGAGGCGGGGACCTACAATGAGCAGTTCTTC.

The V gene is TRBV10-3, the J gene TRBJ2-7, with 7 bases identical to TRBD1. The CDR3 covers 15 residues. After removal of 0 bases from V and 3 bases from J, the junction contained 5 bases not matched to a gene. Germline CDR1 ENHRY, CDR2 SYGVKD. The CDR3 loop reads CAISESTGKIYEQYF. The CDR3 DNA is TGTGCCATCAGTGAGTCGACAGGGAAAATCTACGAGCAGTACTTC.

This clonotype was counted only a few times. The chain couples TRBV9 to TRBJ2-5; D possibly corresponds to TRBD2 (5 bases). The J call may be wrong; the DNA end is better matched by TRBJ2-1. Germline V gene lookup returns CDR1 SGDLS and CDR2 YYNGEE. This CDR3 is built from 15 residues. CDR3 bases: TGTGCCAGCAGCGTGGGTGGAGGCCCGTGGGATGAGCAGTTCTTC. It encodes CASSVGGGPWDEQFF.

This chain links TRBV7-2 with TRBJ2-4; unclear D gene. The CDR3 totals 11 residues. Germline-derived CDR1 and CDR2 are SGHTA and FQGNSA. The V end was cut by 4 bases, the J end by 6 bases, with 4 bases between. The DNA for the CDR3 is TGTGCCAGCAGCTCATCAAACATTCAGTACTTC. Amino acid sequence: CASSSSNIQYF.

V is TRBV10-3 and J is TRBJ1-2; D not resolved. This CDR3 comprises 13 residues. The germline gives CDR1 ENHRY, CDR2 SYGVKD. V lost 4 bases and J lost 6, with 12 bases in between. This CDR3 is CAISATKLDGYTF. The DNA for the CDR3 is TGTGCCATCAGTGCGACTAAACTCGATGGCTACACCTTC.

A few counts support this clonotype. The chain links TRBV14 to TRBJ1-1; 9 bases match TRBD1. The CDR3 has 15 residues. V lost 4 bases, J lost 5 bases, and 8 bases stayed unmatched. CDR1 is SGHDN and CDR2 is FVKESK in the germline V gene. CDR3 in amino acids: CASSLYRGQGTEAFF. As DNA, the CDR3 is TGTGCCAGCAGCCTATACAGGGGGCAAGGAACTGAAGCTTTCTTT.

The chain carries TRBV7-9 and TRBJ2-5, with a tentative D call TRBD2 (5 bases). Trimming removed 3 bases at V and 5 bases at J, with 13 bases between. The CDR3 covers 14 residues. CDR1 SEHNR and CDR2 FQNEAQ come from the germline V gene (reference sequence). The CDR3 DNA sequence: TGTGCCAGCAGCTTCGACCACGCGGGTGAGACCCAGTACTTC. Its translation: CASSFDHAGETQYF. The variable domain in full, completed from reference TRBV7-9 and TRBJ2-5, reads DTGVSQNPRHKITKRGQNVTFRCDPISEHNRLYWYRQTLGQGPEFLTYFQNEAQLEKSRLLSDRFSAERPKGSFSTLEIQRTEQGDSAMYLCASSFDHAGETQYFGPGTRLLVL.

V usage is TRBV5-1 and J usage is TRBJ2-1, with a possible D match to TRBD1 (6 bases). The CDR3 runs to 14 residues. The V end was cut by 1 base, the J end by 9 bases, with 14 bases between. The germline V gene encodes CDR1 SGHRS and CDR2 YFSETQ. CDR3 in amino acids: CASSLRQGWTEQFF. In nucleotides, the CDR3 is TGCGCCAGCAGCTTGAGGCAGGGGTGGACTGAGCAGTTCTTC.

The rearrangement links TRBV7-6 to TRBJ2-3, with unresolved D. The CDR3 totals 15 residues. Germline CDR1 is SGHVS and CDR2 is FNYEAQ. V was trimmed by 1 base and J by 0 bases, leaving 8 bases between them. The CDR3 sequence: CASSLVGDSTDTQYF. Written as DNA, the CDR3 is TGTGCCAGCAGCTTAGTTGGTGACAGCACAGATACGCAGTATTTT.

This clonotype was counted a single time. The CDR3 DNA reads as TGTGCCAGCTCCAGACCCCCTAGCGGGAGGCTCAATGAGCAGTTCTTC. Amino acids: CASSRPPSGRLNEQFF. V gene TRBV18 combines with J gene TRBJ2-1; 11 nucleotides agree with TRBD2. The germline CDR1 and CDR2 sequences are KGHSH and LQKENI. With V trimmed by 6 bases and J by 6 bases, 10 bases remained unmatched. The CDR3 consists of 16 residues. The whole variable domain, filled in from reference TRBV18 and TRBJ2-1, reads NAGVMQNPRHLVRRRGQEARLRCSPMKGHSHVYWYRQLPEEGLKFMVYLQKENIIDESGMPKERFSAEFPKEGPSILRIQQVVRGDSAAYFCASSRPPSGRLNEQFFGPGTRLTVL.

In its sample, this clonotype was seen many times. The chain couples TRBV29-1 to TRBJ2-5; 10 positions agree with TRBD2. The germline V gene encodes CDR1 SQVTM and CDR2 ANQGSEA. CDR3 length: 13 amino acids. Trimming took 5 bases from V and 3 from J; bases not matched to a gene: 3. DNA for the CDR3: TGCAGCGTTATCAGCGGGGGGGAAGAGACCCAGTACTTC. Translating it yields CSVISGGEETQYF.

In its sample, this clonotype was seen a few times. The rearrangement links TRBV28 to TRBJ2-5, with 8 bases identical to TRBD1. Germline lookup yields CDR1 MDHEN and CDR2 SYDVKM. J was trimmed by 4 bases and V by 5 bases; bases with no gene match: 6. CDR3 length: 14 residues. The CDR3 nucleotides read TGTGCCAGCAGTACGACAGGGGAAATAGAGACCCAGTACTTC. Encoded protein: CASSTTGEIETQYF.